The clone carrying this T cell receptor (beta chain) was seen more than once but under ten times. The antigen remains unidentified. This record belongs to a study of T cells after yellow fever vaccination. This CDR3 has 20 amino acids. Germline assignment: CDR1 MGHRA and CDR2 YSYEKL. V was pared by 0 bases and J by 4 bases, with 11 bases of the junction left unmatched. Overall study results and limits: The study noted that FACS-sorted repertoires could contain abundant clonotypes contaminating from the bulk population. There was a small share of clonotypes that showed up in both the CD4 and CD8 compartments.

In making TCR cDNA, 5'RACE template switching added a universal primer site and UMIs to it. TCRdb redid the calling of the 5' RACE reads with MiXCR, one entry per CDR3 protein. Among under 550,000 distinct CDR3 sequences listed, 21% were seen once. The TCR sequence derives from a man aged 18 to 29 who received the YFV17D yellow fever vaccine. The genes are TRBV4-1 and TRBJ2-6; 11 bases are a match to TRBD1. Sequencing used PBMCs, obtained around 3 weeks after the first yellow fever vaccination. The CDR3 region is CASSQDGMDRGRLGANVLTF. DNA for the CDR3: TGCGCCAGCAGCCAAGATGGCATGGACAGGGGGCGTTTGGGGGCCAACGTCCTGACTTTC.